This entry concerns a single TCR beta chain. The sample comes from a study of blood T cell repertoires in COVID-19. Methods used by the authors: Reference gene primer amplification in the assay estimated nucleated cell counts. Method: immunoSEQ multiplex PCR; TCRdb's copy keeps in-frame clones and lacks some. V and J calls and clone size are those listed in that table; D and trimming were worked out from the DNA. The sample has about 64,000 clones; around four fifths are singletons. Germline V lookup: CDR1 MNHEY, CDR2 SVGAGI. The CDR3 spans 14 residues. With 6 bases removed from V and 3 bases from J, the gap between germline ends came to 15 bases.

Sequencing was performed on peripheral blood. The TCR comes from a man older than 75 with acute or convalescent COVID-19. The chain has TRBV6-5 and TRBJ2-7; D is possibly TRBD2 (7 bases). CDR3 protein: CASRPRGAGYEQYF. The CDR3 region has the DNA TGTGCCAGCAGACCCCGGGGGGCAGGCTACGAGCAGTACTTC.